The rows below give T cell receptor beta chains drawn from one sample of a study of glioma-infiltrating T cells after dendritic cell vaccination. The data were produced by immunoSEQ multiplex PCR, yet TCRdb's version contains in-frame clones alone and is incomplete. In the table there are approximately 91,000 clones, roughly four fifths of which are singletons. Material: blood, obtained after dendritic cell vaccination. These receptors all come from a human donor with glioblastoma. CDR3s include the opening cysteine and the closing phenylalanine or tryptophan. The order of the fields is CDR3 DNA, CDR3 protein, D gene, clone size, J gene, V gene. D genes are given only for firm matches. The listing skips clone size in some rows; elsewhere it reads once, few, many or a size class.

cdr3_nt: TGTGCCAGCAGCCAAGTAAGAGGGGAAAAACTGTTTTTT
cdr3_aa: CASSQVRGEKLFF
d_call: -
clone_size: few
j_call: TRBJ1-4
v_call: TRBV14

cdr3_nt: TGTGCCACCGAGTGGAGCGCTGGGGCCAACGTCCTGACTTTC
cdr3_aa: CATEWSAGANVLTF
d_call: -
clone_size: -
j_call: TRBJ2-6
v_call: TRBV10-3

cdr3_nt: TGTGCCAGCAGAGACTTTAGTTCGAACACTGAAGCTTTCTTT
cdr3_aa: CASRDFSSNTEAFF
d_call: -
clone_size: few
j_call: TRBJ1-1
v_call: TRBV6-4

cdr3_nt: TGCGCCAGCAGCTTGCCCCAGAGGGAGTGGGCGCAGTATTTT
cdr3_aa: CASSLPQREWAQYF
d_call: -
clone_size: few
j_call: TRBJ2-3
v_call: TRBV5-1

cdr3_nt: TGTGCCAGCAATGGACAGAGCTACGAGCAGTACTTC
cdr3_aa: CASNGQSYEQYF
d_call: -
clone_size: -
j_call: TRBJ2-7
v_call: TRBV2

cdr3_nt: TGTGCCAGCAGCTCCCCGGGGTCCGGGGGAAAACTGTTTTTT
cdr3_aa: CASSSPGSGGKLFF
d_call: -
clone_size: once
j_call: TRBJ1-4
v_call: TRBV7-2

cdr3_nt: TGTGCCAGCAGCCAGACAGGGGCTCGGTTAGTGCTGTTTTTT
cdr3_aa: CASSQTGARLVLFF
d_call: TRBD1
clone_size: -
j_call: TRBJ2-2
v_call: TRBV5-6

cdr3_nt: TGTGCCAGCAGTGGACAGGGTATGGGAGATACGCAGTATTTT
cdr3_aa: CASSGQGMGDTQYF
d_call: TRBD1
clone_size: -
j_call: TRBJ2-3
v_call: TRBV6-1

cdr3_nt: TGTGCCAGCAGCGCGGGACAGGGGCTAGGTGAAAAACTGTTTTTT
cdr3_aa: CASSAGQGLGEKLFF
d_call: TRBD1
clone_size: once
j_call: TRBJ1-4
v_call: TRBV5-4

cdr3_nt: TGTGCCAGCAGCGTAGGGGGAACAGGGAGAGAGACCCAGTACTTC
cdr3_aa: CASSVGGTGRETQYF
d_call: -
clone_size: -
j_call: TRBJ2-5
v_call: TRBV9

cdr3_nt: TGTGCCAGCATCGCAGGGGTGGGGCAGCCCCAGCATTTT
cdr3_aa: CASIAGVGQPQHF
d_call: -
clone_size: -
j_call: TRBJ1-5
v_call: TRBV7-9

cdr3_nt: TGTGCCAGCAGTGACATGCGTACGCAGTATTTT
cdr3_aa: CASSDMRTQYF
d_call: -
clone_size: few
j_call: TRBJ2-3
v_call: TRBV6-5

cdr3_nt: TGTGCCAGCAGTGAACCCGGGGTCCGGGGGAACACTGAAGCTTTCTTT
cdr3_aa: CASSEPGVRGNTEAFF
d_call: -
clone_size: -
j_call: TRBJ1-1
v_call: TRBV25-1

cdr3_nt: TGTGCCAGCACCTCCTTGACTAGCGGGAACACCGGGGAGCTGTTTTTT
cdr3_aa: CASTSLTSGNTGELFF
d_call: TRBD2
clone_size: -
j_call: TRBJ2-2
v_call: TRBV13

cdr3_nt: TGTGCCAGCAGTTTAGCTGGGAGCGGGGGCTTTGGTGAGCAGTTCTTC
cdr3_aa: CASSLAGSGGFGEQFF
d_call: TRBD2
clone_size: once
j_call: TRBJ2-1
v_call: TRBV28

cdr3_nt: TGCGCCAGCAGCTTGGATGGCAGGAAAGGCCACGAGCAGTACTTC
cdr3_aa: CASSLDGRKGHEQYF
d_call: -
clone_size: -
j_call: TRBJ2-7
v_call: TRBV5-1

cdr3_nt: TGTGCCAGTCGACTAGCGGCCCTTTCAAGCCAGTACTTC
cdr3_aa: CASRLAALSSQYF
d_call: TRBD2
clone_size: -
j_call: TRBJ2-5
v_call: TRBV2

cdr3_nt: TGTGCCAGCAGCCCCCCGGGGAACAGGGGCAGGGAGACCCAGTACTTC
cdr3_aa: CASSPPGNRGRETQYF
d_call: TRBD1
clone_size: -
j_call: TRBJ2-5
v_call: TRBV14

cdr3_nt: TGTGCCAGCAGCGCTACGGAGAGCTCCTACAATGAGCAGTTCTTC
cdr3_aa: CASSATESSYNEQFF
d_call: -
clone_size: -
j_call: TRBJ2-1
v_call: TRBV7-8

cdr3_nt: TGTGCCAGTAGTGGGGACAGGGGATCCCACGAGCAGTACTTC
cdr3_aa: CASSGDRGSHEQYF
d_call: TRBD1
clone_size: -
j_call: TRBJ2-7
v_call: TRBV19

cdr3_nt: TGTGCCAGCAGTTCCCCGACACGAGTCCGACGAGGGTATGGCTACACCTTC
cdr3_aa: CASSSPTRVRRGYGYTF
d_call: -
clone_size: -
j_call: TRBJ1-2
v_call: TRBV27

cdr3_nt: TGTGCCACCTTGGGAGGGTACGAAGTCAACACTGAAGCTTTCTTT
cdr3_aa: CATLGGYEVNTEAFF
d_call: -
clone_size: -
j_call: TRBJ1-1
v_call: TRBV7-9

cdr3_nt: TGTGCCAGCAGCCCACAGGGGGAGCAGCCCCAGCATTTT
cdr3_aa: CASSPQGEQPQHF
d_call: TRBD1
clone_size: -
j_call: TRBJ1-5
v_call: TRBV7-2

cdr3_nt: TGTGCCAGCTCAAGGGCGGACAGGGTGGATGGTGAAGCTTTCTTT
cdr3_aa: CASSRADRVDGEAFF
d_call: TRBD1
clone_size: -
j_call: TRBJ1-1
v_call: TRBV18

cdr3_nt: TGTGCCAGCAGTTCCCGGGACAGTACCGAATGGAACATTCAGTACTTC
cdr3_aa: CASSSRDSTEWNIQYF
d_call: TRBD1
clone_size: -
j_call: TRBJ2-4
v_call: TRBV6-5

cdr3_nt: TGTGCCAGCAGAATCACGACAGGGGGCATGTACCAGCCCCAGCATTTT
cdr3_aa: CASRITTGGMYQPQHF
d_call: TRBD1
clone_size: -
j_call: TRBJ1-5
v_call: TRBV27

cdr3_nt: TGCGCCAGCAGCCGCGGGGGAACCCGCAGGGAGCTGTTTTTT
cdr3_aa: CASSRGGTRRELFF
d_call: TRBD2
clone_size: -
j_call: TRBJ2-2
v_call: TRBV5-1

cdr3_nt: TGTGCCAGCAGAAAAATAGCGGGAGGGCCGTACCAAGAGACCCAGTACTTC
cdr3_aa: CASRKIAGGPYQETQYF
d_call: TRBD2
clone_size: -
j_call: TRBJ2-5
v_call: TRBV5-6

cdr3_nt: TGCGCCAGCAGCTTAGCGGGACAGGGAAATCAGCCCCAGCATTTT
cdr3_aa: CASSLAGQGNQPQHF
d_call: TRBD1
clone_size: -
j_call: TRBJ1-5
v_call: TRBV5-1

cdr3_nt: TGTGCCAGCAGCTACCGACAGGGAGGCTCTGGAAACACCATATATTTT
cdr3_aa: CASSYRQGGSGNTIYF
d_call: TRBD1
clone_size: -
j_call: TRBJ1-3
v_call: TRBV5-4

cdr3_nt: TGTGCCAGCTCACCACCGGAGTCCGCGATTGAGCAGTTCTTC
cdr3_aa: CASSPPESAIEQFF
d_call: -
clone_size: -
j_call: TRBJ2-1
v_call: TRBV18

cdr3_nt: TGCGCCAGCAGCCCCGGGGAGCGGCAAAACATTCAGTACTTC
cdr3_aa: CASSPGERQNIQYF
d_call: -
clone_size: -
j_call: TRBJ2-4
v_call: TRBV5-1

cdr3_nt: TGTGCCAGCAGCTTACTACCGACAGGGACGCAGGGGACAGATACGCAGTATTTT
cdr3_aa: CASSLLPTGTQGTDTQYF
d_call: TRBD1
clone_size: -
j_call: TRBJ2-3
v_call: TRBV7-2

cdr3_nt: TGTGCCAGTAGTATCGGGGACAGGGGCACATTGAAGGGCTATGGCTACACCTTC
cdr3_aa: CASSIGDRGTLKGYGYTF
d_call: TRBD1
clone_size: once
j_call: TRBJ1-2
v_call: TRBV19

cdr3_nt: TGTGCCAGCAGTCCCGTGAGGGACAGGTCGGCCGGGGAGCTGTTTTTT
cdr3_aa: CASSPVRDRSAGELFF
d_call: TRBD1
clone_size: once
j_call: TRBJ2-2
v_call: TRBV27

cdr3_nt: TGTGCAAGTCGCCCAGGCCCTGACAGGTGGAACACTGAAGCTTTCTTT
cdr3_aa: CASRPGPDRWNTEAFF
d_call: -
clone_size: -
j_call: TRBJ1-1
v_call: TRBV12-2

cdr3_nt: TGTGCCAGCAGCGTAGGCGCGAACCATGGCACAGATACGCAGTATTTT
cdr3_aa: CASSVGANHGTDTQYF
d_call: -
clone_size: -
j_call: TRBJ2-3
v_call: TRBV9

cdr3_nt: TGCGCCAGCAGCTTCCGGGATCGGGATACGCAGTATTTT
cdr3_aa: CASSFRDRDTQYF
d_call: -
clone_size: -
j_call: TRBJ2-3
v_call: TRBV5-1

cdr3_nt: TGCAGCGTTGACCCCGGGGCTGGGGCCAACGTCCTGACTTTC
cdr3_aa: CSVDPGAGANVLTF
d_call: -
clone_size: -
j_call: TRBJ2-6
v_call: TRBV29-1

cdr3_nt: TGCAGCGTCCCGGGGTTGGGGGACAGCCTCACCGGGGAGCTGTTTTTT
cdr3_aa: CSVPGLGDSLTGELFF
d_call: TRBD1
clone_size: once
j_call: TRBJ2-2
v_call: TRBV29-1

cdr3_nt: TGTGCCAGCAGTTTAGGGGGAGGGGGCACAGATACGCAGTATTTT
cdr3_aa: CASSLGGGGTDTQYF
d_call: -
clone_size: -
j_call: TRBJ2-3
v_call: TRBV6-1

cdr3_nt: TGCGCCAGCAGCACTTACCTCGCGCAACAAGAGACCCAGTACTTC
cdr3_aa: CASSTYLAQQETQYF
d_call: -
clone_size: -
j_call: TRBJ2-5
v_call: TRBV5-1